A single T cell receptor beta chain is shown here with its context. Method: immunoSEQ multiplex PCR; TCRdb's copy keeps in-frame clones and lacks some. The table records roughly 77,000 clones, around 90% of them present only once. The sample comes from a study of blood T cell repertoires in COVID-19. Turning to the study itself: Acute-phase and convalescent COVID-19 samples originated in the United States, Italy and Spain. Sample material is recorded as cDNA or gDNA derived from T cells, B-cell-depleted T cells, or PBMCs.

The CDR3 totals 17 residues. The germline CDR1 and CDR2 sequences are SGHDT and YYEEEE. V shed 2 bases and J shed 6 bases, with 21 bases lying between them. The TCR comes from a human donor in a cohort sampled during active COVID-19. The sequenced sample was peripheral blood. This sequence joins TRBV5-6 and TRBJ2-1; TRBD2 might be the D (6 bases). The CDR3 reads CASSFSWGTFVGNEQFF. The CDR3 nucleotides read TGTGCCAGCAGCTTTAGCTGGGGGACTTTCGTGGGCAATGAGCAGTTCTTC. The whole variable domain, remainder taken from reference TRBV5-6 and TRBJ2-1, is DAGVTQSPTHLIKTRGQQVTLRCSPKSGHDTVSWYQQALGQGPQFIFQYYEEEERQRGNFPDRFSGHQFPNYSSELNVNALLLGDSALYLCASSFSWGTFVGNEQFFGPGTRLTVL.